Given below is one T cell receptor (beta chain) in context. Its cognate antigen is unknown. The data were taken from a study of cytomegalovirus exposure and HLA in healthy donors. This CDR3 has 14 residues. J gave up 11 bases and V 2 bases, and 12 bases lay outside the gene matches. The germline V gene encodes CDR1 SGHRS and CDR2 YFSETQ. TCRdb's table, derived via immunoSEQ multiplex PCR, lists solely in-frame clones and lacks some. In the table there are some 49,000 clones, roughly 92% of which are singletons. Findings of the study overall: There were around 160 TCR beta chains listed as cytomegalovirus-associated.

Sequencing was performed on PBMCs. The genes are TRBV5-1 and TRBJ1-1, with TRBD1 matching 7 bases. The receptor comes from a young man in good health and CMV-seronegative. CDR3 region: CASSLSRQGGVAFF. The DNA of the CDR3 is TGCGCCAGCAGCTTATCCCGCCAGGGGGGAGTCGCTTTCTTT.